Listed here are 24 T cell receptor beta chains from one sample, sequenced in a study of control samples from healthy donors and cancer patients. Generated by immunoSEQ multiplex PCR, the TCRdb table keeps only in-frame clones and is missing some. This sample has about 160,000 clones, with approximately 93% found just once. The sequenced sample was blood. These receptors all come from a young man in good health.

The chain recombines TRBV6-5 with TRBJ2-1; TRBD1 matches at 11 bases. V dropped 10 bases and J dropped 7; count of bases not matched to a gene: 9. The CDR3 covers 14 residues. The germline V gene has CDR1 MNHEY and CDR2 SVGAGI. This CDR3 reads CAIADRGRFNEQFF. In DNA form, the CDR3 reads TGTGCCATTGCGGACAGGGGGCGTTTTAATGAGCAGTTCTTC.

The chain is built from TRBV30 and TRBJ2-7; the D is unclear. Between the trimmed V and J ends, which lost 2 bases and 6 bases, there was a span of 11 bases. The CDR3 has 12 residues. Germline CDR1 GTSNPN, CDR2 SVGIG (reference sequence). CDR3 DNA sequence: TGTGCCTGGAGTTTTAACCAACCCGAGCAGTACTTC. Its translation: CAWSFNQPEQYF.

The rearrangement uses TRBV6-1 and TRBJ1-2, with a possible D match to TRBD1 (5 bases). Between the trimmed V and J ends, which lost 0 bases and 8 bases, there was a span of 19 bases. The CDR3 runs to 16 residues. The germline CDR1 and CDR2 sequences are MNHNS and SASEGT. CDR3: CASSEAPWLGEGGYTF. The CDR3 DNA sequence: TGTGCCAGCAGTGAAGCCCCCTGGCTAGGGGAGGGGGGCTACACCTTC.

This sequence joins TRBV18 and TRBJ1-2; perhaps TRBD1 as D (6 bases). This CDR3 is 16 amino acids long. V shed 1 base and J shed 10 bases, with 22 bases lying between them. Germline CDR1 reads KGHSH; CDR2 reads LQKENI. The CDR3 DNA reads as TGTGCCAGCTCACCACGGGGGGGCGACCTGTCTATGGCCTACACCTTC. Translation gives CASSPRGGDLSMAYTF.

CDR3 residues: CASSQDPSGNTIYF. DNA for the CDR3: TGTGCCAGCAGCCAAGACCCCTCTGGAAACACCATATATTTT. The chain uses TRBV5-4 and TRBJ1-3; D ambiguous. Trimming removed 4 bases at V and 0 bases at J, with 8 bases between. Germline assignment: CDR1 SGHNT and CDR2 YYREEE (reference sequence). The CDR3 contains 14 residues. Full variable domain (outside the CDR3, taken from reference TRBV5-4 and TRBJ1-3): ETGVTQSPTHLIKTRGQQVTLRCSSQSGHNTVSWYQQALGQGPQFIFQYYREEENGRGNFPPRFSGLQFPNYSSELNVNALELDDSALYLCASSQDPSGNTIYFGEGSWLTVV.

The CDR3 protein is CASSLSGGLEKLFF. DNA for the CDR3: TGTGCCAGCAGTTTATCAGGGGGCCTGGAAAAACTGTTTTTT. V gene TRBV27 combines with J gene TRBJ1-4, with 7 bases fitting TRBD1. V was pared by 0 bases and J by 8 bases, with 3 bases of the junction left unmatched. CDR1 is MNHEY and CDR2 is SMNVEV in the germline V gene (reference sequence). The CDR3 is 14 amino acids.

The V call is TRBV7-2, the J call TRBJ2-5; 7 positions match TRBD2. Germline values: CDR1 SGHTA, CDR2 FQGNSA. The CDR3 is made up of 15 amino acids. The J segment lost 2 bases and the V segment lost 6 bases, leaving 9 bases of the junction unmatched. The CDR3 loop is CASSPQWGGQETQYF. Here the CDR3 DNA reads TGTGCCAGCAGTCCTCAATGGGGGGGGCAAGAGACCCAGTACTTC.

This clone was seen a single time. The rearrangement links TRBV4-3 to TRBJ1-2; TRBD1 might be the D (5 bases). This CDR3 is built from 13 residues. Per the germline V gene, CDR1 is LGHNA and CDR2 is YSLEER. Trimming left V 3 bases short and J 8 bases short, with 13 bases between. CDR3 in amino acids: CASSHLNGGGYTF. Written as DNA, the CDR3 is TGCGCCAGCAGCCATTTAAATGGGGGAGGCTACACCTTC.

The chain's CDR3 is CASGLRGVDTGELFF. For the CDR3, the DNA is TGTGCTAGTGGTTTGAGGGGGGTGGACACCGGGGAGCTGTTTTTT. V usage is TRBV12-5 and J usage is TRBJ2-2; the D gene could be TRBD1 or TRBD2 (6 bases each). In germline, CDR1 is LGHNT, CDR2 FRNRAP. V dropped 2 bases and J dropped 3 bases, with 10 bases sitting between them. This CDR3 is built from 15 residues.

The chain couples TRBV3-1 (or the pseudogene TRBV3-2) to TRBJ1-4; D gene uncertain. CDR3 length: 18 residues. The V gene lost 0 bases and the J gene lost 0 bases, with 14 bases spanning the gap. In germline, CDR1 is LGHDT, CDR2 YNNKEL (reference sequence). CDR3 protein: CASSQDHRNPTTNEKLFF. The CDR3 region has the DNA TGTGCCAGCAGCCAAGATCATAGGAACCCCACAACTAATGAAAAACTGTTTTTT.

The CDR3 DNA sequence: TGTGCCAGCAGCTTAAGAGGGACGGGTGAAGCTTTCTTT. Translating gives CASSLRGTGEAFF. The chain is built from TRBV7-6 and TRBJ1-1; perhaps TRBD1 as D (5 bases). The ends were cut back, 2 bases at V and 7 bases at J, with 11 bases in the middle. This CDR3 region has 13 residues. Per the germline V gene, CDR1 is SGHVS and CDR2 is FNYEAQ.

The V and J genes are TRBV30 and TRBJ2-7; D is possibly TRBD1 (6 bases). Trimming took off 1 base at V and 3 bases at J, with 10 bases between the two ends. Looked up from germline, CDR1 is GTSNPN and CDR2 is SVGIG (reference sequence). This CDR3 is 13 amino acids long. CDR3 sequence reads: CAWSEDRYYEQYF. CDR3 in DNA: TGTGCCTGGAGTGAAGACAGGTACTACGAGCAGTACTTC.

The chain links TRBV4-3 to TRBJ2-2, with D possibly matching TRBD1 (6 bases). From germline, CDR1 is LGHNA and CDR2 YSLEER. The CDR3 loop spans 16 amino acids. V lost 0 bases to trimming and J lost 2 bases, with 10 bases between them. The CDR3 DNA is TGCGCCAGCAGCCAAGATCGACAGGTTAACACCGGGGAGCTGTTTTTT. As protein: CASSQDRQVNTGELFF.

V is TRBV28 and J is TRBJ1-4; 7 bases are a match to TRBD1. Germline lookup yields CDR1 MDHEN and CDR2 SYDVKM. There are 14 residues in the CDR3. The V and J ends lost 9 bases and 1 base, in that order; junction bases with no gene match: 5. CDR3 amino acids: CASRQGGTNEKLFF. CDR3 sequence (DNA): TGTGCCAGTCGGCAGGGGGGAACTAATGAAAAACTGTTTTTT.

The rearrangement uses TRBV18 and TRBJ1-4, with 8 bases identical to TRBD1. Germline CDR1 and CDR2: KGHSH and LQKENI. The V and J ends lost 3 bases and 7 bases, in that order; junction bases with no gene match: 7. This CDR3 has 15 amino acids. The DNA of the CDR3 is TGTGCCAGCTCACCCCGACAGGGGCAATCTGAAAAACTGTTTTTT. Translation: CASSPRQGQSEKLFF.

The V and J genes are TRBV7-9 and TRBJ2-3; maybe TRBD1 (6 bases). The germline CDR1 and CDR2 sequences are SEHNR and FQNEAQ (reference sequence). The CDR3 covers 17 residues. V lost 4 bases and J 5 bases, leaving 22 bases between the germline ends. As DNA, the CDR3 is TGTGCCAGCAGCTCAAAGGGGGTAGCGCGGGCGCTAGATACGCAGTATTTT. Protein sequence: CASSSKGVARALDTQYF.

The chain has TRBV7-9 and TRBJ2-1, with TRBD2 matching over 12 bases. The length of the CDR3 is 14 residues. Unmatched junction bases numbered 3, after V lost 5 bases and J lost 7 bases. Germline V CDR1 and CDR2: SEHNR, FQNEAQ (reference sequence). CDR3 DNA: TGTGCCAGCAGCCTCACTAGCGGGAGGAATGAGCAGTTCTTC. This gives the protein CASSLTSGRNEQFF.

The table lists this clone with a count of one. The CDR3 reads CASSPRGLSNEQFF. The CDR3 DNA reads TGTGCCAGCAGTCCCCGTGGATTGAGCAATGAGCAGTTCTTC. The chain carries TRBV28 and TRBJ2-1; D uncertain. Per germline, CDR1 MDHEN and CDR2 SYDVKM. The ends were cut back, 5 bases at V and 6 bases at J, with 14 bases in the middle. This CDR3 has 14 amino acids.

This chain connects TRBV4-3 to TRBJ2-7; D could derive from TRBD1 or TRBD2 (5 bases each). Trimming took 0 bases from V and 7 from J, leaving 25 bases between them. CDR1 and CDR2 (germline): LGHNA, YSLEER. The CDR3 loop spans 18 amino acids. CDR3 DNA: TGCGCCAGCAGCCAAGAGAATGTCGGCCGGGACCGGTTGGATGAGCAGTACTTC. Its translation is CASSQENVGRDRLDEQYF.

This clone occurred once. The chain recombines TRBV12-3 or TRBV12-4 with TRBJ2-5; D gene ambiguous. The CDR3 has 12 amino acids. V gave up 5 bases and J gave up 4 bases, with 8 bases separating them. The CDR3 nucleotides read TGTGCCAGCAGTCGGCTCCGAGAGACCCAGTACTTC. As protein: CASSRLRETQYF.

In the case of this clone: This same CDR3 is encoded by further DNA sequences in the sample. The chain couples TRBV7-2 to TRBJ2-1; no definite D call. The CDR3 runs 11 residues. Germline V lookup: CDR1 SGHTA, CDR2 FQGNSA. V was trimmed by 0 bases and J by 10 bases, leaving 4 bases between them. This chain's CDR3 is CASSLAGEQFF. In DNA form, the CDR3 reads TGTGCCAGCAGCTTAGCGGGAGAGCAGTTCTTC.

This clone showed up just once. This chain connects TRBV19 to TRBJ2-5; perhaps D is TRBD1 or TRBD2 (5 bases each). With 3 bases removed from V and 0 bases from J, the gap between germline ends came to 11 bases. The CDR3 has 15 amino acids. Per germline, CDR1 LNHDA and CDR2 SQIVND (reference sequence). The CDR3 loop reads CASSIKWGHQETQYF. CDR3 DNA sequence: TGTGCCAGTAGTATTAAGTGGGGACACCAAGAGACCCAGTACTTC.

Here the CDR3 reads CASSLTGQHYEQYF. CDR3 DNA sequence: TGCGCCAGCAGCTTGACGGGACAGCACTACGAGCAGTACTTC. The chain has TRBV5-1 and TRBJ2-7; 7 nucleotides match TRBD1. V lost 1 base and J lost 3; bases outside the gene matches: 4. CDR1 and CDR2 from the germline V gene are SGHRS and YFSETQ. There are 14 residues in the CDR3.

This clone was counted only a few times. The rearrangement uses TRBV9 and TRBJ1-5; D ambiguous. With 0 bases removed from V and 5 bases from J, the gap between germline ends came to 6 bases. The CDR3 is 13 residues long. Germline V lookup: CDR1 SGDLS, CDR2 YYNGEE. The CDR3 DNA follows: TGTGCCAGCAGCGTAGCCAAAGATCAGCCCCAGCATTTT. Residues: CASSVAKDQPQHF.